This passage covers 24 T cell receptor beta chains from one sample sequenced in a study of Graves' ophthalmopathy and Graves' hyperthyroidism. The study amplified TCR beta CDR3 regions using RNA transcripts. Scientists carried out first-round RT-PCR using HTBI primers and then a second-round multiplex PCR. MiXCR, applied by TCRdb to the multiplex PCR reads, yields one record per CDR3 protein. The table has 580,000 or so distinct CDR3 sequences, under 45% seen once. Sequencing was performed on peripheral blood or thyroid tissue (not recorded which). These receptor sequences come from an adult man with Graves' hyperthyroidism.

This clonotype was detected many times. CDR3 nucleotide sequence: TGTGCCAGCAGCTTTTCAAAGCAAGGGACCCGGGACATCTATGGCTACACCTTC. Its translation: CASSFSKQGTRDIYGYTF. The chain combines TRBV5-8 with TRBJ1-2; a weak D match, TRBD1 (6 bases). Germline V gene sequence: CDR1 SGHTS, CDR2 YDEGEE. Trimming took off 2 bases at V and 4 bases at J, with 24 bases between the two ends. This CDR3 spans 18 amino acids.

This clonotype was counted a few times. The chain uses TRBV2 and TRBJ1-6; 8 bases are a match to TRBD1. The CDR3 totals 14 residues. The J segment lost 7 bases and the V segment lost 4 bases, leaving 3 bases of the junction unmatched. Germline CDR1 and CDR2: SNHLY and FYNNEI. CDR3 DNA sequence: TGTGCCAGCAGTGGGTCAGGGGGCAATTCACCCCTCCACTTT. Translation gives CASSGSGGNSPLHF.

This clonotype has just a few counts. A much larger clone sits a single nucleotide away, making a read error possible. The chain recombines TRBV6-1 with TRBJ2-7, with 11 bases that match TRBD1. The CDR3 loop spans 14 amino acids. Germline lookup yields CDR1 MNHNS and CDR2 SASEGT. V lost 6 bases and J lost 3; bases outside the gene matches: 4. CDR3 protein: CASRAGQGGYEQYF. DNA of the CDR3: TGTGCCAGCAGAGCGGGACAGGGGGGCTACGAGCAGTACTTC.

In its sample, this clonotype was seen many times. V usage is TRBV6-5 and J usage is TRBJ1-6; D may be TRBD1 (5 bases). The CDR3 has 14 residues. V lost 2 bases and J 5 bases, leaving 7 bases between the germline ends. Per germline, CDR1 MNHEY and CDR2 SVGAGI. The CDR3 sequence: CASSYGTDNSPLHF. The CDR3, as DNA: TGTGCCAGCAGTTACGGGACTGATAATTCACCCCTCCACTTT.

Of note for this clonotype: Here the CDR3 omits its conserved ending phenylalanine or tryptophan, so a read error is the likely source. The chain joins TRBV7-9 to TRBJ1-2, with TRBD1 identical over 9 bases. J lost 0 bases, V lost 3 bases, and 14 bases had no gene match. The CDR3 contains 19 residues. CDR1 and CDR2 (germline): SEHNR, FQNEAQ (reference sequence). The CDR3 is CASSFRRPDRGQSNYGYTL. The CDR3 coding sequence is TGTGCCAGCAGCTTCAGGAGACCGGACAGGGGACAATCTAACTATGGCTACACCCTC.

About this clonotype: Germline is not matched at one junction end, which may reflect a read error. The rearrangement uses TRBV5-1 and TRBJ1-5; 9 bases align to TRBD1. Germline V gene data show CDR1 as SGHRS and CDR2 as YFSETQ. CDR3 size: 16 residues. CDR3 residues: CASSHVPGQGDQPRHF. The CDR3 nucleotides are TGCGCCAGCAGCCATGTTCCGGGACAGGGTGATCAGCCCCGGCATTTT.

In its sample, this clonotype was seen many times. This chain joins TRBV7-9 and TRBJ1-1, with 7 bases lining up with TRBD1. Germline CDR1 SEHNR, CDR2 FQNEAQ (reference sequence). The CDR3 runs to 15 residues. J was trimmed by 10 bases and V by 4 bases; bases with no gene match: 15. The CDR3 region has the DNA TGTGCCAGCAGCTACGGGACAGCGTCTTGGAAGGGAGCTTTCTTT. Translated: CASSYGTASWKGAFF. Complete variable domain (other parts from reference TRBV7-9 and TRBJ1-1): DTGVSQNPRHKITKRGQNVTFRCDPISEHNRLYWYRQTLGQGPEFLTYFQNEAQLEKSRLLSDRFSAERPKGSFSTLEIQRTEQGDSAMYLCASSYGTASWKGAFFGQGTRLTVV.

This clonotype came up a few times. The J gene is TRBJ2-5, the V gene TRBV5-1; 9 bases fit TRBD2. The length of the CDR3 is 16 residues. Per the germline V gene, CDR1 is SGHRS and CDR2 is YFSETQ. V was pared by 0 bases and J by 2 bases, with 5 bases of the junction left unmatched. DNA of the CDR3: TGCGCCAGCAGCTTGGGGTTGCGGGAGGGTCAAGAGACCCAGTACTTC. It encodes CASSLGLREGQETQYF.

J is TRBJ2-7 and V is TRBV29-1, with D perhaps matching TRBD1 or TRBD2 (5 bases each). The V gene's germline CDR1 is SQVTM and CDR2 ANQGSEA. CDR3 length: 12 residues. V lost 6 bases and J 2 bases, leaving 11 bases between the germline ends. CDR3 in amino acids: CSVTGTAYEQYF. The CDR3 coding sequence is TGCAGCGTAACCGGGACGGCCTACGAGCAGTACTTC.

This clonotype has a handful of counts. The V gene is TRBV29-1, the J gene TRBJ1-2, with TRBD1 matching 9 bases. The germline V gene has CDR1 SQVTM and CDR2 ANQGSEA. The CDR3 has 12 amino acids. V lost 4 bases and J lost 4; bases outside the gene matches: 1. The CDR3 spells CSVAGQGYGYTF. Written as DNA, the CDR3 is TGCAGCGTTGCGGGACAGGGCTATGGCTACACCTTC.

The rearrangement joins TRBV6-5 to TRBJ1-3; a weak D match, TRBD1 (6 bases). This CDR3 is 15 amino acids long. The germline V gene has CDR1 MNHEY and CDR2 SVGAGI. Between the trimmed V and J ends, which lost 5 bases and 4 bases, there was a span of 15 bases. The DNA for the CDR3 is TGTGCCAGCAGTCCAAACAGGGTATCCGGAAACACCATATATTTT. Its translation is CASSPNRVSGNTIYF.

This clonotype was picked up many times. The chain couples TRBV2 to TRBJ1-1; unclear D gene. This CDR3 has 11 amino acids. The germline CDR1 and CDR2 sequences are SNHLY and FYNNEI. V was shortened by 7 bases and J by 7 bases, with 10 bases between the two germline ends. Written as DNA, the CDR3 is TGTGCCAGCATTCACGGAGGTGAAGCTTTCTTT. Translation gives CASIHGGEAFF. The variable domain in full, with the rest retrieved from reference TRBV2 and TRBJ1-1, is EPEVTQTPSHQVTQMGQEVILRCVPISNHLYFYWYRQILGQKVEFLVSFYNNEISEKSEIFDDQFSVERPDGSNFTLKIRSTKLEDSAMYFCASIHGGEAFFGQGTRLTVV.

On this clonotype: Its ends do not fully match the called genes, so a read error is possible. This chain connects TRBV5-4 to TRBJ2-2; 8 nucleotides match TRBD1. The CDR3 runs to 15 residues. The germline CDR1 and CDR2 sequences are SGHNT and YYREEE (reference sequence). The DNA for the CDR3 is TGTGCCAGCAGTCGCCCTTTGACAGGGGACGGGGAGCTGCTTTTT. Encoded protein: CASSRPLTGDGELLF.

This clonotype was picked up many times. This sequence joins TRBV7-9 and TRBJ1-2; D is perhaps TRBD1 (5 bases). CDR3 length: 16 amino acids. From germline, CDR1 is SEHNR and CDR2 FQNEAQ (reference sequence). V lost 0 bases and J 0 bases, leaving 11 bases between the germline ends. The CDR3 DNA sequence: TGTGCCAGCAGCTTAGCGCTGGGGGGGACTAACTATGGCTACACCTTC. This codes for CASSLALGGTNYGYTF.

This clonotype came up many times. The chain is built from TRBV20-1 and TRBJ2-7; TRBD2 agrees at 11 bases. Germline V lookup: CDR1 DFQATT, CDR2 SNEGSKA (reference sequence). Trimming at V came to 4 bases and at J to 6 bases, leaving 11 bases not matched to a gene. The CDR3 has 15 amino acids. CDR3 in DNA: TGCAGTGCTAACCTAAGACTAGCGGGAAGTGGCGAGCAGTACTTC. Translating gives CSANLRLAGSGEQYF.

The V gene is TRBV2, the J gene TRBJ1-4; no firm D call. There are 14 residues in the CDR3. V lost 2 bases, J lost 4 bases, and 8 bases lay in between. In germline, CDR1 is SNHLY, CDR2 FYNNEI. The CDR3 bases are TGTGCCAGCAGTGAACAGGCCCTTAATGAAAAACTGTTTTTT. It is translated as CASSEQALNEKLFF.

This clonotype was seen many times. The V gene is TRBV2, the J gene TRBJ1-4; 9 bases agree with TRBD1. The CDR3 loop spans 13 amino acids. V gave up 9 bases and J gave up 6 bases; unmatched junction bases: 5. Germline lookup yields CDR1 SNHLY and CDR2 FYNNEI. This chain's CDR3 is CASSRDRDEKLFF. CDR3 DNA sequence: TGTGCCAGTAGTAGGGACAGGGATGAAAAACTGTTTTTT. Combining the CDR3 with reference TRBV2 and TRBJ1-4 gives the whole variable domain EPEVTQTPSHQVTQMGQEVILRCVPISNHLYFYWYRQILGQKVEFLVSFYNNEISEKSEIFDDQFSVERPDGSNFTLKIRSTKLEDSAMYFCASSRDRDEKLFFGSGTQLSVL.

This chain joins TRBV28 and TRBJ2-7, with TRBD1 matching 9 bases. Germline trimming cut 4 bases from V and 6 bases from J; bases unmatched to any gene: 7. From germline, CDR1 is MDHEN and CDR2 SYDVKM. There are 14 residues in the CDR3. CDR3: CASSYRQGGAEQYF. Here the CDR3 DNA reads TGTGCCAGCAGTTATAGACAGGGGGGGGCCGAGCAGTACTTC.

As regards this clonotype: Germline is not matched at one junction end, which may reflect a read error. The chain is built from TRBV7-8 and TRBJ2-7; 9 bases are a match to TRBD1. Germline loops: CDR1 SGHVS, CDR2 FQNEAQ. The length of the CDR3 is 15 residues. The chain's CDR3 is CASSSTGTGKNEHYF. The CDR3 nucleotides are TGTGCCAGCAGCTCTACCGGGACAGGGAAGAATGAGCACTACTTC.

Many counts were recorded for this clonotype. The V gene is TRBV7-6, the J gene TRBJ1-1, with 8 bases matching TRBD1. V lost 1 base to trimming and J lost 1 base; unmatched junction nucleotides: 2. This CDR3 contains 15 residues. Germline CDR1 and CDR2: SGHVS and FNYEAQ. This CDR3 is CASSLGGQGNTEAFF. The CDR3 region has the DNA TGTGCCAGCAGCTTAGGAGGACAGGGGAACACTGAAGCTTTCTTT. The entire variable domain, with the rest obtained from reference TRBV7-6 and TRBJ1-1, is as follows: GAGVSQSPRYKVTKRGQDVALRCDPISGHVSLYWYRQALGQGPEFLTYFNYEAQQDKSGLPNDRFSAERPEGSISTLTIQRTEQRDSAMYRCASSLGGQGNTEAFFGQGTRLTVV.

The chain employs TRBV15 and TRBJ2-5; the match to TRBD1 covers 9 bases. The CDR3 has 14 residues. Germline CDR1 reads LNHNV; CDR2 reads YYDKDF (reference sequence). Unmatched junction bases numbered 5, after V lost 4 bases and J lost 5 bases. The CDR3 DNA sequence: TGTGCCACCAGCAAAGACAGGGGGGAGGAGACCCAGTACTTC. Residues: CATSKDRGEETQYF.

This sequence joins TRBV7-8 and TRBJ1-2, with D perhaps TRBD1 (6 bases). V was pared by 4 bases and J by 6 bases, with 21 bases between. This CDR3 has 16 amino acids. Per the germline V gene, CDR1 is SGHVS and CDR2 is FQNEAQ. CDR3 coding DNA: TGTGCCAGCAGCTCCTACAGGGACACTACCAGGCATGGCTACACCTTC. The encoded protein is CASSSYRDTTRHGYTF.

J is TRBJ2-7 and V is TRBV20-1; 7 bases match TRBD1. The CDR3 runs 16 residues. J lost 5 bases, V lost 0 bases, and 13 bases had no gene match. Germline V gene data show CDR1 as DFQATT and CDR2 as SNEGSKA (reference sequence). CDR3 nucleotide sequence: TGCAGTGCTAGAGACTCGGGGATGACAGGGATCAACGAGCAGTACTTC. Its translation: CSARDSGMTGINEQYF.

This chain connects TRBV10-3 to TRBJ1-3; TRBD1 agrees at 7 bases. Germline CDR1 ENHRY, CDR2 SYGVKD. The V segment lost 3 bases and the J segment 8 bases; nucleotides outside the gene matches: 16. The CDR3 consists of 17 residues. CDR3 sequence (DNA): TGTGCCATCAGTGACCCAGTGACAGGGAACTATGGCTACACCATATATTTT. Residues: CAISDPVTGNYGYTIYF.